The 22 T cell receptor beta chains listed next were all sequenced from one sample in a study of T cell changes during pregnancy in multiple sclerosis. Libraries were prepared by immunoSEQ multiplex PCR; TCRdb keeps only in-frame clonotypes and omits some of them. The data contain tens of thousands of clones, more than 90% of them seen just once; the ten biggest clones take up more than 0.9%. The sample was peripheral blood, taken in the third trimester of pregnancy. All receptors come from a female donor with multiple sclerosis, enrolled in a pregnancy study.

The J gene is TRBJ2-7, the V gene TRBV28, with TRBD2 matching over 14 bases. After removal of 2 bases from V and 3 bases from J, the junction contained 3 bases not matched to a gene. CDR1 is MDHEN, CDR2 SYDVKM, per germline. This CDR3 comprises 16 residues. In DNA, the CDR3 is TGTGCCAGCAGTTTAGGCGGGACTAGCGGGAGCTACGAGCAGTACTTC. Its translation: CASSLGGTSGSYEQYF.

In its sample, this clone was seen once. This rearrangement joins TRBV18 to TRBJ2-7; TRBD2 matches 7 bases. V was pared by 6 bases and J by 4 bases, with 6 bases of the junction left unmatched. The germline gives CDR1 KGHSH, CDR2 LQKENI. This CDR3 has 13 amino acids. The CDR3 DNA reads TGTGCCAGCTCGCCGGGGGGATCGTACGAGCAGTACTTC. Its translation: CASSPGGSYEQYF.

The chain joins TRBV5-1 to TRBJ2-3, with D uncertain. The V end was cut by 0 bases, the J end by 3 bases, with 8 bases between. Germline CDR1 reads SGHRS; CDR2 reads YFSETQ. There are 14 residues in the CDR3. The CDR3 nucleotides read TGCGCCAGCAGCTTGGATGTTTCAACAGATACGCAGTATTTT. Amino acids: CASSLDVSTDTQYF.

The chain is built from TRBV7-2 and TRBJ2-2, with 11 bases lining up with TRBD1. V shed 3 bases and J 4 bases; nucleotides not matched to a gene: 7. The CDR3 length is 17 residues. Germline CDR1 reads SGHTA; CDR2 reads FQGNSA. The CDR3 here is CASSFPSGTGGTGELFF. The CDR3 bases are TGTGCCAGCAGCTTCCCATCCGGGACAGGGGGCACCGGGGAGCTGTTTTTT. The full variable domain, with the rest looked up from reference TRBV7-2 and TRBJ2-2, is GAGVSQSPSNKVTEKGKDVELRCDPISGHTALYWYRQSLGQGLEFLIYFQGNSAPDKSGLPSDRFSAERTGGSVSTLTIQRTQQEDSAVYLCASSFPSGTGGTGELFFGEGSRLTVL.

The V and J genes are TRBV6-1 and TRBJ2-7; 7 bases line up with TRBD1. The length of the CDR3 is 13 residues. CDR1 is MNHNS, CDR2 SASEGT, per germline. Trimming at V came to 6 bases and at J to 1 base, leaving 3 bases not matched to a gene. CDR3: CASRATGSYEQYF. Here the CDR3 DNA reads TGTGCCAGCAGAGCGACAGGGTCCTACGAGCAGTACTTC.

For this clone: This CDR3 is also generated by other DNA sequences in the sample. In DNA form, the CDR3 reads TGCGCCAGCAGCTCGGGACAGGGGAACACTGAAGCTTTCTTT. Translated: CASSSGQGNTEAFF. The rearrangement links TRBV5-1 to TRBJ1-1, with 9 bases matching TRBD1. Germline V gives CDR1 SGHRS, CDR2 YFSETQ. The CDR3 consists of 14 residues. V lost 3 bases, J lost 1 base, and 1 base stayed unmatched.

The chain recombines TRBV5-1 with TRBJ2-7; the match to TRBD1 covers 7 bases. CDR3 length: 12 residues. Trimming removed 5 bases from V and 4 bases from J; junction bases left unmatched: 3. Germline assignment: CDR1 SGHRS and CDR2 YFSETQ. The CDR3 DNA sequence: TGCGCCAGCAGAGGGACAGTTTACGAGCAGTACTTC. It codes for CASRGTVYEQYF.

This chain uses TRBV5-4 with TRBJ2-3; D unresolved. V was pared by 0 bases and J by 2 bases, with 7 bases between. This CDR3 spans 14 amino acids. Germline assignment: CDR1 SGHNT and CDR2 YYREEE (reference sequence). The CDR3 loop is CASSLDRVTDTQYF. The CDR3 region has the DNA TGTGCCAGCAGCTTGGATCGCGTCACAGATACGCAGTATTTT. Filled out from reference TRBV5-4 and TRBJ2-3, the complete variable domain reads ETGVTQSPTHLIKTRGQQVTLRCSSQSGHNTVSWYQQALGQGPQFIFQYYREEENGRGNFPPRFSGLQFPNYSSELNVNALELDDSALYLCASSLDRVTDTQYFGPGTRLTVL.

V is TRBV5-6 and J is TRBJ1-5; 7 positions match TRBD1. CDR3 length equals 15 residues. CDR1 SGHDT and CDR2 YYEEEE come from the germline V gene. V lost 0 bases to trimming and J lost 5 bases; unmatched junction nucleotides: 5. DNA of the CDR3: TGTGCCAGCAGCTTGGGACAGGGCGCCCATCAGCCCCAGCATTTT. The encoded protein is CASSLGQGAHQPQHF.

The V gene is TRBV10-3, the J gene TRBJ1-4; a weak D match, TRBD1 (5 bases). The V gene's germline CDR1 is ENHRY and CDR2 SYGVKD. This CDR3 has 14 residues. V lost 11 bases and J lost 5, with 18 bases in between. CDR3 residues: CAVAQGSENEKLFF. CDR3 in DNA: TGTGCCGTCGCGCAGGGTTCCGAGAATGAAAAACTGTTTTTT.

The chain combines TRBV28 with TRBJ1-1; TRBD1 might be the D (6 bases). V was cut by 4 bases and J by 2 bases, with 14 bases left in between. CDR1 and CDR2 from the germline V gene are MDHEN and SYDVKM. The CDR3 has 15 residues. CDR3 loop: CASSSFVGANTEAFF. The CDR3 bases are TGTGCCAGCAGTTCCTTCGTGGGGGCAAACACTGAAGCTTTCTTT. The variable domain in full, with the rest retrieved from reference TRBV28 and TRBJ1-1, is DVKVTQSSRYLVKRTGEKVFLECVQDMDHENMFWYRQDPGLGLRLIYFSYDVKMKEKGDIPEGYSVSREKKERFSLILESASTNQTSMYLCASSSFVGANTEAFFGQGTRLTVV.

This clone was counted once. The J gene is TRBJ2-5, the V gene TRBV18; 8 nucleotides line up with TRBD1. The junction had 4 bases not matched to a gene; V was cut back by 0 bases and J by 4 bases. This CDR3 is built from 15 residues. CDR1 and CDR2 from the germline V gene are KGHSH and LQKENI. The DNA for the CDR3 is TGTGCCAGCTCACCACCGAACGACAGGGGAGAGACCCAGTACTTC. The encoded protein is CASSPPNDRGETQYF.

V is TRBV6-5 and J is TRBJ1-1; 9 bases are shared with TRBD1. V trimming: 5 bases; J trimming: 1 base; junction bases outside the gene matches: 5. The V gene's germline CDR1 is MNHEY and CDR2 SVGAGI. CDR3 size: 15 residues. The CDR3 protein is CASSRGTGRNTEAFF. The CDR3 DNA reads as TGTGCCAGCAGTCGCGGGACAGGGCGGAACACTGAAGCTTTCTTT.

The rearrangement joins TRBV27 to TRBJ2-1; tentative D call: TRBD2 (6 bases). The CDR3 consists of 14 residues. V was clipped by 6 bases and J by 1 base, with 10 bases between them. CDR1 MNHEY and CDR2 SMNVEV come from the germline V gene (reference sequence). CDR3 sequence reads: CASSFGSSYNEQFF. The CDR3, as DNA: TGTGCCAGCAGCTTCGGGAGTTCCTACAATGAGCAGTTCTTC.

The chain recombines TRBV11-2 with TRBJ2-5, with 10 positions matching TRBD2. J gave up 5 bases and V 5 bases, and 11 bases lay outside the gene matches. The CDR3 consists of 16 residues. The germline CDR1 and CDR2 sequences are SGHAT and FQNNGV. The CDR3 is CASSPIISGRRETQYF. The CDR3 DNA is TGTGCCAGCAGCCCTATTATTAGCGGGAGGAGGGAGACCCAGTACTTC. The entire variable domain, with the rest obtained from reference TRBV11-2 and TRBJ2-5, is as follows: EAGVAQSPRYKIIEKRQSVAFWCNPISGHATLYWYQQILGQGPKLLIQFQNNGVVDDSQLPKDRFSAERLKGVDSTLKIQPAKLEDSAVYLCASSPIISGRRETQYFGPGTRLLVL.

The chain links TRBV4-1 to TRBJ2-7; 11 bases fit TRBD2. Germline lookup yields CDR1 MGHRA and CDR2 YSYEKL. V shed 1 base and J 3 bases; nucleotides not matched to a gene: 14. The CDR3 covers 19 residues. CDR3 sequence (DNA): TGCGCCAGCAGCCAAGGGCCTCTCGTAGCGGGAGGGACCGACTACGAGCAGTACTTC. It is translated as CASSQGPLVAGGTDYEQYF.

The chain recombines TRBV11-2 with TRBJ2-2; a possible D gene is TRBD1 (6 bases). Germline-derived CDR1 and CDR2 are SGHAT and FQNNGV. Trimming took off 5 bases at V and 0 bases at J, with 13 bases between the two ends. The CDR3 runs to 16 residues. CDR3 in amino acids: CASSPGQGSNTGELFF. The DNA of the CDR3 is TGTGCCAGCAGCCCGGGTCAGGGGTCGAACACCGGGGAGCTGTTTTTT.

V is TRBV27 and J is TRBJ2-1; possible D gene TRBD1, 5 bases. Trimming took 2 bases from V and 6 from J, leaving 8 bases between them. CDR1 MNHEY and CDR2 SMNVEV come from the germline V gene (reference sequence). The CDR3 has 13 amino acids. This CDR3 is CASSLKGFNEQFF. The CDR3 DNA is TGTGCCAGCAGTTTAAAGGGGTTCAATGAGCAGTTCTTC.

The chain links TRBV9 to TRBJ2-4, with D perhaps matching TRBD1 (5 bases). CDR1 and CDR2 (germline): SGDLS, YYNGEE. V lost 3 bases, J lost 2 bases, and 12 bases lay in between. The CDR3 length is 15 residues. Here the CDR3 reads CASSGKTDSKNIQYF. The CDR3 region has the DNA TGTGCCAGCAGCGGGAAGACAGATTCCAAAAACATTCAGTACTTC.

V is TRBV10-1 and J is TRBJ2-5, with D perhaps matching TRBD1 (6 bases). With 4 bases removed from V and 0 bases from J, the gap between germline ends came to 15 bases. The CDR3 is 16 residues long. CDR1 is WNHNN and CDR2 is SYGVQD in the germline V gene (reference sequence). The CDR3 DNA sequence: TGCGCCAGCAGTGGAATAATTCAGGGGCACCAAGAGACCCAGTACTTC. This translates into CASSGIIQGHQETQYF.

This clone was seen once. The chain links TRBV5-6 to TRBJ2-1; TRBD1 might be the D (6 bases). Germline V gene lookup returns CDR1 SGHDT and CDR2 YYEEEE. Trimming removed 4 bases from V and 9 bases from J, with 14 bases in between. This CDR3 contains 13 residues. CDR3 in DNA: TGTGCCAGCAGCAAGCCACAGGGAAGTGAGCAGTTCTTC. It specifies CASSKPQGSEQFF. Drawing the rest from reference TRBV5-6 and TRBJ2-1, the complete variable domain is DAGVTQSPTHLIKTRGQQVTLRCSPKSGHDTVSWYQQALGQGPQFIFQYYEEEERQRGNFPDRFSGHQFPNYSSELNVNALLLGDSALYLCASSKPQGSEQFFGPGTRLTVL.

The V and J genes are TRBV11-3 and TRBJ2-7; 11 bases agree with TRBD2. In germline, CDR1 is SGHNT, CDR2 YENEEA. The CDR3 has 15 residues. After removal of 5 bases from V and 6 bases from J, the junction contained 9 bases not matched to a gene. The CDR3 here is CASSRGTSGVSEQYF. The CDR3 DNA reads TGTGCCAGCAGCCGAGGGACTAGCGGAGTCTCCGAGCAGTACTTC.